These T cell receptor beta chains were read from a single sample in a study of T-cell memory formation after mild COVID-19. TCRdb re-derived calls from the 5' RACE reads in MiXCR, one entry per CDR3 protein. The sample includes around 130,000 distinct CDR3 sequences, 15% to 20% of them seen just once. Specimen: PBMCs or a T cell subset sorted from them (not recorded which). Receptors originate from an adult woman who had mild COVID-19 (a few samples of this study predate the infection). Cell type and time point are not known. Each CDR3 is given with its conserved first and last residue. Fields, in order: J gene, clone size, CDR3 length, D gene, V gene, CDR3 DNA, CDR3 protein. The D gene is left open where the match is weak. Not all rows give a size; the values are once, few, many and, for expanded clones, a class.

>TRBJ2-7|many|10|.|TRBV25-1
TGTGCCAGCAGTGACTTCCTAACAGGGTGG
CASSDFLTGW
>TRBJ2-5|.|12|.|TRBV12-3/TRBV12-4
TGTGCCAGCAGTTCTTTTAAAGAGACCCAGTACTTC
CASSSFKETQYF
>TRBJ2-2|.|14|TRBD1|TRBV5-5
TGTGCCAGCAGTTGGACAGGGAACACCGGGGAGCTGTTTTTT
CASSWTGNTGELFF
>TRBJ2-3|few|15|.|TRBV18
TGTGCCAGCTCACCTGACTTCCTAAGCACAGATACGCAGTATTTT
CASSPDFLSTDTQYF
>TRBJ2-5|few|15|.|TRBV7-9
TGTGCCAGCAGCTCCTTGGGCCTCCGTCAAGAGACCCAGTACTTC
CASSSLGLRQETQYF
>TRBJ2-3|.|14|.|TRBV20-1
TGCAGTGCTACCCGGCGGGAAAGCACAGATACGCAGTATTTT
CSATRRESTDTQYF
>TRBJ1-2|.|9|.|TRBV29-1
TGCAGCGTTGACTATGGCTACACCTTC
CSVDYGYTF
>TRBJ2-5|few|16|.|TRBV9
TGTGCCAGCAGCCCGGGACCGTTCCGTTCAGGGGAGACCCAGTACTTC
CASSPGPFRSGETQYF
>TRBJ2-7|many|12|.|TRBV6-5
TGTGCCAGCAGTTACTCCTCCTACGAGCAGTACTTC
CASSYSSYEQYF
>TRBJ2-7|few|18|.|TRBV7-9
TGTGCCAGCAGTCCTCCCGGTACTAGCCGCCACCCATCCTACGAGCAGTACTTC
CASSPPGTSRHPSYEQYF
>TRBJ1-1|.|12|.|TRBV20-1
TGCAGTGCTAGAGAGCGGGACGCTGAAGCTTTCTTT
CSARERDAEAFF
>TRBJ2-7|few|16|TRBD2|TRBV7-9
TGTGCCAGCAGCTTAGTAGGACTAGCGAGGGACTACGAGCAGTACTTC
CASSLVGLARDYEQYF
>TRBJ2-5|many|15|.|TRBV15
TGTGCCACCAGCAGAGATCCGGGACCCCAAGAGACCCAGTACTTC
CATSRDPGPQETQYF
>TRBJ1-1|.|13|.|TRBV7-9
TGTGCCAGCAGGTCGGGCCGAGCCACTGAAGCTTTCTTT
CASRSGRATEAFF
>TRBJ1-5|.|12|.|TRBV7-9
TGTGCCAGCAGCTTAGACGACGGGCCCCAGCATTTT
CASSLDDGPQHF
>TRBJ2-1|few|15|TRBD2|TRBV12-3/TRBV12-4
TGTGCCAGCAGTATAGCGGGAGGGCCCGGTAATGAGCAGTTCTTC
CASSIAGGPGNEQFF
>TRBJ1-5|.|14|TRBD1|TRBV2
TGTGCCAGCGGTAGACAGGGCGGCGATCAGCCCCAGCATTTT
CASGRQGGDQPQHF
>TRBJ2-5|few|13|TRBD1|TRBV10-3
TGTGCCGTCAAAGGACAGGGCCAAGAGACCCAGTACTTC
CAVKGQGQETQYF
>TRBJ2-1|.|13|.|TRBV25-1
TGTGCCATCGGAGGCCGGACGGGGAATGAGCAGTTCTTC
CAIGGRTGNEQFF
>TRBJ1-6|few|16|.|TRBV19
TGTGCCAGTAGGGAAACCTTGAGCTCCTATAATTCACCCCTCCACTTT
CASRETLSSYNSPLHF
>TRBJ2-2|.|14|.|TRBV12-3/TRBV12-4
TGTGCCAGCGGCGGGACAGCGAACACCGGGGAGCTGTTTTTT
CASGGTANTGELFF
>TRBJ1-2|few|14|TRBD1|TRBV4-1
TGCGCCAGCAGCGACAGGGTTGCCCGCTATGGCTACACCTTC
CASSDRVARYGYTF
>TRBJ1-1|.|14|TRBD1|TRBV7-6
TGTGCCAGCAGCCTTAGACAGGGAGGGGTTGAAGCTTTCTTT
CASSLRQGGVEAFF
>TRBJ1-2|few|14|.|TRBV6-5
TGTGCCAGCAGTTACGCCGTGGCAGGGGATGGCTACACCTTC
CASSYAVAGDGYTF
>TRBJ2-3|.|16|TRBD2|TRBV18
TGTGCCAGCTCACCGGGCTGGAGCGGGAGGGCCGATACGCAGTATTTT
CASSPGWSGRADTQYF
>TRBJ1-1|few|15|TRBD1|TRBV5-6
TGTGCCAGCAGCCCACGCGGACAGGGAGGAACTGAAGCTTTCTTT
CASSPRGQGGTEAFF
>TRBJ2-5|.|16|TRBD2|TRBV18
TGTGCCAGCTCACCACTTTTGACTAGCGGGGAAGAGACCCAGTACTTC
CASSPLLTSGEETQYF
>TRBJ2-2|few|15|.|TRBV12-3/TRBV12-4
TGTGCCAGCAGTTTAGGGTGGATTTCCACCGGGGAGCTGTTTTTT
CASSLGWISTGELFF
>TRBJ2-7|few|13|.|TRBV3-1
TGTGCCAGCAGCTACCAGGGATCCCACGAGCAGTACTTC
CASSYQGSHEQYF
>TRBJ1-6|.|13|.|TRBV10-3
TGTGCCATCAGTGAACACACAGGCACACCCCTCCACTTT
CAISEHTGTPLHF
>TRBJ2-3|few|16|TRBD2|TRBV7-2
TGTGCCAGCAGCTTACGTAGCGGGGGGAACACAGATACGCAGTATTTT
CASSLRSGGNTDTQYF
>TRBJ2-7|.|15|.|TRBV7-2
TGTGCCAGCAGCTTAGCCCTTCTAGCCGGCTACGAGCAGTACTTC
CASSLALLAGYEQYF
>TRBJ2-5|.|18|TRBD1|TRBV20-1
TGCAGTGCTAGAAACCCCCCGGCGGCAGGGGGAAACCAAGAGACCCAGTACTTC
CSARNPPAAGGNQETQYF
>TRBJ2-1|.|16|TRBD2|TRBV5-1
TGCGCCAGCAGCCCGACTAGCGGGGGGGCCTACAATGAGCAGTTCTTC
CASSPTSGGAYNEQFF
>TRBJ2-1|.|15|TRBD2|TRBV12-3/TRBV12-4
TGTGCCACCCGACTCAGACTAGCGGGAGTAGGTGAGCAGTTCTTC
CATRLRLAGVGEQFF
>TRBJ2-7|.|14|TRBD1|TRBV6-6
TGTGCCAGCCGAGACAGGGGGGGTGGGTACGAGCAGTACTTC
CASRDRGGGYEQYF
>TRBJ1-2|.|15|TRBD1|TRBV29-1
TGCAGCGTAGGCTTTTTTCGGGGACAGGGTTCTGGCTACACCTTC
CSVGFFRGQGSGYTF
>TRBJ2-7|many|14|TRBD1|TRBV5-1
TGCGCCAGCAGCTTCGGGACAGGGTCCTACGAGCAGTACTTC
CASSFGTGSYEQYF
>TRBJ1-1|few|15|.|TRBV5-6
TGTGCCAGCAGCTTGGTGAGTCTTCTGAACACTGAAGCTTTCTTT
CASSLVSLLNTEAFF
>TRBJ2-7|.|13|.|TRBV10-3
TGTGCCATCAGTGAGGAGAGGTCCTACGAGCAGTACTTC
CAISEERSYEQYF
>TRBJ2-7|many|15|.|TRBV4-1
TGCGCCAGCAGCCAAGGGAGGGGGGGTCCCTACGAGCAGTACTTC
CASSQGRGGPYEQYF
>TRBJ1-2|.|15|.|TRBV25-1
TGTGCCAGCAGTGAATGGGAAGGGCTCATCGGCGGCTACACCTTC
CASSEWEGLIGGYTF
>TRBJ2-5|.|13|.|TRBV20-1
TGCAGTGCTTCTTTGGGACATTCAGAGACCCAGTACTTC
CSASLGHSETQYF
>TRBJ2-1|.|12|.|TRBV24-1
TGTGCCACCCAAACAGAGGGGCAGGGGCAGTTCTTC
CATQTEGQGQFF
>TRBJ2-5|many|11|.|TRBV7-2
TGTGCCAGCAGCTTAGTAGAGACCCAGTACTTC
CASSLVETQYF
>TRBJ2-3|few|21|TRBD2|TRBV28
TGTGCCAGCAGTTCCGGTCCACGTCTGATCGGGAGGGCCTATGAAACAGATACGCAGTATTTT
CASSSGPRLIGRAYETDTQYF
>TRBJ1-5|.|13|.|TRBV29-1
TGCAGCGTGGCGCGACAGGCCAATCAGCCCCAGCATTTT
CSVARQANQPQHF
>TRBJ2-7|.|16|.|TRBV4-1
TGCGCCAGCAGCCACGTAGGGGGGTTCAGCTCCTACGAGCAGTACTTC
CASSHVGGFSSYEQYF
>TRBJ2-7|few|15|.|TRBV5-1
TGCGCCAGCAGCCGACTTGAAGGGCCGGGAGACGAGCAGTACTTC
CASSRLEGPGDEQYF
>TRBJ2-7|few|14|.|TRBV10-3
TGTGCCATCAGAGCCGGGCCCCGGGACCACGAGCAGTACTTC
CAIRAGPRDHEQYF